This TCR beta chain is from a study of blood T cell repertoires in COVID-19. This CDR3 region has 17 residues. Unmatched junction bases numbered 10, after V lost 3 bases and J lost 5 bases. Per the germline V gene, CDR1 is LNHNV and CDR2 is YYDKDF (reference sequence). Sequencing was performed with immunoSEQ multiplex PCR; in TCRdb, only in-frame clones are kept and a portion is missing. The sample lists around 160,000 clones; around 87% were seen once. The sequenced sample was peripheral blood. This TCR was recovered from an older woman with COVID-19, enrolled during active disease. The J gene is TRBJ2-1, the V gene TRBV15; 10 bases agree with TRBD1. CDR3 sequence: CATSRIRGGTGDNEQFF. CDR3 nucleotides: TGTGCCACCAGCAGGATAAGGGGAGGGACAGGGGACAATGAGCAGTTCTTC.